The sequence of this T cell receptor beta chain was determined in a study of T cells after yellow fever vaccination. 5'RACE template switching generated TCR cDNA, adding a universal primer site and UMIs. TCRdb ran MiXCR on the 5' RACE reads and lists one entry per CDR3 protein. The profile covers approximately 300,000 distinct CDR3 sequences, with approximately 13% appearing a single time and 0.4% to 0.55% taken by the ten largest. Study results and caveats: Clones from primary vaccination mostly reappeared after the booster (less than 98% CD4, approximately 86% CD8). Although the secondary response was weaker, it peaked faster, at day 5 versus 15. Although most clonotypes did not, a small share appeared in both CD4 and CD8 compartments.

Germline V gene lookup returns CDR1 SGHTA and CDR2 FQGNSA. Trimming removed 2 bases from V and 6 bases from J, with 13 bases in between. This CDR3 comprises 15 residues. This clonotype was found a few times. Its antigen is currently unknown. The material was CD4+ T cells sorted from PBMCs, obtained 45 days after the yellow fever booster vaccination. This TCR was sampled from a young man who received the YFV17D yellow fever vaccine. The chain links TRBV7-2 to TRBJ2-2, with D possibly matching TRBD2 (6 bases). CDR3 nucleotides: TGTGCCAGCAGCTTATACCAGGGAGGTGCCGGGGAGCTGTTTTTT. Translating gives CASSLYQGGAGELFF. Using reference TRBV7-2 and TRBJ2-2 for the parts outside the CDR3, the full variable domain is GAGVSQSPSNKVTEKGKDVELRCDPISGHTALYWYRQSLGQGLEFLIYFQGNSAPDKSGLPSDRFSAERTGGSVSTLTIQRTQQEDSAVYLCASSLYQGGAGELFFGEGSRLTVL.